The clone carrying this T cell receptor beta chain showed up just once. Its antigen is unknown. Relative to the germline gene, one junction end is altered; a read error may explain this. The CDR3 contains 15 residues. In germline, CDR1 is KGHDR, CDR2 SFDVKD. This sample stems from a study of neurological immune-mediated disorders. Study results and caveats: Private repertoires in all groups were suggested by the finding that expanded clones across subjects shared no CDR3 amino acid sequences. HTLV-1-associated myelopathy had the most TCR clonal expansion, whereas multiple sclerosis had the least (lower than in healthy controls). The multiple sclerosis repertoire cluster lacked an association with any feature, whether clinical or MRI.

5'RACE employing 10-nucleotide random UMIs yielded the cDNA. TCRdb re-derived calls from the 5' RACE reads in MiXCR, one entry per CDR3 protein. The table records tens of thousands of distinct CDR3 sequences, roughly 3.5% of them present only once. J is TRBJ2-1 and V is TRBV24-1; TRBD2 aligns across 7 bases. The sample was PBMCs. This clonotype was obtained from a woman aged 45 to 65 with multiple sclerosis. In nucleotides, the CDR3 is TGTGTCACCAGTGAGTTTAGCGGGTCTTACAATGAGCAGTTCTTC. Its translation: CVTSEFSGSYNEQFF.